This T cell receptor (beta chain) originates from a study of blood T cell repertoires in COVID-19. Study-level information: Samples representing acute and convalescent COVID-19 were sourced from the United States, Italy and Spain. T cells, B-cell-depleted T cells, or PBMCs supplied cDNA or gDNA.

Notes on this clone: At the DNA level, this CDR3 is encoded by other sequences in the same sample as well.

Per the original methods: Reference gene primer amplification yielded estimated nucleated cell counts. TCRdb keeps only in-frame clones here, not all; method: immunoSEQ multiplex PCR. That table supplies the V and J calls and clone size; D and trimming were determined from the DNA. The sample lists approximately 150,000 clones, 84% seen once, with under 2.5% in the top ten. CDR1 is SGHTA and CDR2 is FQGNSA in the germline V gene. This CDR3 contains 15 residues. V gave up 1 base and J gave up 6 bases; unmatched junction bases: 0. The clonotype comes from a man between 65 and 85 years old with acute or convalescent COVID-19. The gene calls are TRBV7-2 and TRBJ2-1, with TRBD2 matching 13 bases. Source material: peripheral blood. CDR3 protein: CASSLGLAGGNEQFF. CDR3 DNA: TGTGCCAGCAGCTTAGGACTAGCGGGGGGCAATGAGCAGTTCTTC.